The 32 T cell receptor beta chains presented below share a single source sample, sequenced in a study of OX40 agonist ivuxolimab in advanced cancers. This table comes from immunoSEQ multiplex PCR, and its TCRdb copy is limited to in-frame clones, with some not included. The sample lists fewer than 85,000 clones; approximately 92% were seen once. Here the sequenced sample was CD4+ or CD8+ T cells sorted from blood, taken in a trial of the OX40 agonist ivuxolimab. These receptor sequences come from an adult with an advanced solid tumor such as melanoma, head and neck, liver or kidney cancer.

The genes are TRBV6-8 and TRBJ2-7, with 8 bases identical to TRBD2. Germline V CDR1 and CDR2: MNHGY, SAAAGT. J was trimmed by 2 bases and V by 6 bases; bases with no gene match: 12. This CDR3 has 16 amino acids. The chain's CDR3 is CASRNGTRGPTYEQYF. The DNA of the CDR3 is TGTGCCAGCAGGAACGGGACTAGAGGACCCACCTACGAGCAGTACTTC.

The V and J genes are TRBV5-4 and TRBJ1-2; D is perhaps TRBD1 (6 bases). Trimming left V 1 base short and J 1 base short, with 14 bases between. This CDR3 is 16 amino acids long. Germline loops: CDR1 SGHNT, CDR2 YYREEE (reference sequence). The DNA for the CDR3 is TGTGCCAGCAGCTTGTGGAGGGGGTTGGGTAACTATGGCTACACCTTC. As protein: CASSLWRGLGNYGYTF. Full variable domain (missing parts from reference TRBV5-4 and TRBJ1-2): ETGVTQSPTHLIKTRGQQVTLRCSSQSGHNTVSWYQQALGQGPQFIFQYYREEENGRGNFPPRFSGLQFPNYSSELNVNALELDDSALYLCASSLWRGLGNYGYTFGSGTRLTVV.

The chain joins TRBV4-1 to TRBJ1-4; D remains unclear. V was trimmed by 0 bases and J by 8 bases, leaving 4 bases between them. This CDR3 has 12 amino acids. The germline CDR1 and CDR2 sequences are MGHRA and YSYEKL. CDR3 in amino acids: CASSQDGEKLFF. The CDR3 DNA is TGCGCCAGCAGCCAAGATGGGGAAAAACTGTTTTTT.

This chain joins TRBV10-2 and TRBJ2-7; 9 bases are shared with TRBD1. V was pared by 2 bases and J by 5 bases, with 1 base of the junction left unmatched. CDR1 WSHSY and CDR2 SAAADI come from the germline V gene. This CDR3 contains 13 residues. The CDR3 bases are TGCGCCAGCAGTGAGACAGGGGGCAACGAGCAGTACTTC. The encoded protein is CASSETGGNEQYF.

Written as DNA, the CDR3 is TGTGCCAGTAGACCTCCAGGGGGCGAAGCTTTCTTT. Amino acid sequence: CASRPPGGEAFF. V is TRBV19 and J is TRBJ1-1; 8 bases are a match to TRBD1. The germline V gene has CDR1 LNHDA and CDR2 SQIVND (reference sequence). The CDR3 has 12 amino acids. V shed 6 bases and J 8 bases; nucleotides not matched to a gene: 5.

CDR3 protein: CASSYLAGGSTDTQYF. CDR3 in DNA: TGTGCCAGCAGTTACTTAGCGGGGGGTTCCACAGATACGCAGTATTTT. The V call is TRBV6-5, the J call TRBJ2-3, with 10 bases lining up with TRBD2. The germline V gene has CDR1 MNHEY and CDR2 SVGAGI. The CDR3 has 16 amino acids. With V trimmed by 1 base and J by 2 bases, 3 bases remained unmatched.

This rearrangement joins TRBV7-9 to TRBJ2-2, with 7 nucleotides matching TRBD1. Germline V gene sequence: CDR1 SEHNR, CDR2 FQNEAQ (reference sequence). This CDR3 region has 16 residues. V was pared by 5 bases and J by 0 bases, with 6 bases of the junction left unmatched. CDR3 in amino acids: CASSLPTGANTGELFF. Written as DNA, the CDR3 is TGTGCCAGCAGCCTACCTACAGGGGCGAACACCGGGGAGCTGTTTTTT.

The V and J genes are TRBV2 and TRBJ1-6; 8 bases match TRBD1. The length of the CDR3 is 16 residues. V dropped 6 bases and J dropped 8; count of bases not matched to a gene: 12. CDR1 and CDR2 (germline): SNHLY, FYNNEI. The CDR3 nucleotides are TGTGCCAGCAGGGGAGGGGTGCCAGGGGGCGATTCACCCCTCCACTTT. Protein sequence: CASRGGVPGGDSPLHF.

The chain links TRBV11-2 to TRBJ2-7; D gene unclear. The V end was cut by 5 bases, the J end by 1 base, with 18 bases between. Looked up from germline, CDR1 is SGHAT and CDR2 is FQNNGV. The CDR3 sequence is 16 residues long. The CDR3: CASSPGWTVGSYEQYF. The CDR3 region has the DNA TGTGCCAGCAGCCCCGGGTGGACCGTCGGGTCCTACGAGCAGTACTTC.

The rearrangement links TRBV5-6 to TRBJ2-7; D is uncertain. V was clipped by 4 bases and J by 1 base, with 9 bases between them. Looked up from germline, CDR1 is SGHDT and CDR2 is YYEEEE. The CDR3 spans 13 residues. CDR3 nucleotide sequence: TGTGCCAGCAGCGTAACAGCATCCTACGAGCAGTACTTC. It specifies CASSVTASYEQYF.

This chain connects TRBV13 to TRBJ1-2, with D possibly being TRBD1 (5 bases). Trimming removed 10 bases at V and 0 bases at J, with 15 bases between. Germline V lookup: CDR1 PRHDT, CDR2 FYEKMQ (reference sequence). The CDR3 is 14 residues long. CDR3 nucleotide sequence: TGTGCCACCCATGCGCGGGGGTCTAACTATGGCTACACCTTC. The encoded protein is CATHARGSNYGYTF.

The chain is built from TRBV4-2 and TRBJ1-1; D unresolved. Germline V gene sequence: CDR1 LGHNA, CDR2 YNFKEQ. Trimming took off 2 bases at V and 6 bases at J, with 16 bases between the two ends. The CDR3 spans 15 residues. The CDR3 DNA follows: TGTGCCAGCAGCCAATGGTCAGACCAGTCTTCTGAAGCTTTCTTT. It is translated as CASSQWSDQSSEAFF.

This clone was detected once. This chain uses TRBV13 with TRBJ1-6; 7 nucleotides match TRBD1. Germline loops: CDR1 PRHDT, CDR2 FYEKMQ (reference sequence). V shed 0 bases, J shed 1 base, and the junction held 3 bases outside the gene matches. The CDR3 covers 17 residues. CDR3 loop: CASSLGAQGSYNSPLHF. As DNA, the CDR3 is TGTGCCAGCAGCTTAGGGGCACAGGGGTCCTATAATTCACCCCTCCACTTT.

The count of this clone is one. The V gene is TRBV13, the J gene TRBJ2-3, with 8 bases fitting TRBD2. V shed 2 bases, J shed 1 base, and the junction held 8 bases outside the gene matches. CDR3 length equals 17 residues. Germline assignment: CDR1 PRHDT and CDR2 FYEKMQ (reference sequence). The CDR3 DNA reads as TGTGCCAGCAGCTTACCCTGGCGGGGGGACGGCACAGATACGCAGTATTTT. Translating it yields CASSLPWRGDGTDTQYF.

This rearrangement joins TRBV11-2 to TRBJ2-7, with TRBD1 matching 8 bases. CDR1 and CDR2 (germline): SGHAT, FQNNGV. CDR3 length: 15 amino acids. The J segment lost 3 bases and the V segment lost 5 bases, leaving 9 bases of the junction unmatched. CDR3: CASSKTGEGFYEQYF. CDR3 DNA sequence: TGTGCCAGCAGCAAGACAGGGGAAGGGTTCTACGAGCAGTACTTC.

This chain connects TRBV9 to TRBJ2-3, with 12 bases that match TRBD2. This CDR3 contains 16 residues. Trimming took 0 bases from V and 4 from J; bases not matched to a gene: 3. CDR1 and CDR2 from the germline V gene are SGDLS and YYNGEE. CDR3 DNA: TGTGCCAGCAGCGTAGGTCTAGCGGGGGGGGCAGATACGCAGTATTTT. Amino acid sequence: CASSVGLAGGADTQYF.

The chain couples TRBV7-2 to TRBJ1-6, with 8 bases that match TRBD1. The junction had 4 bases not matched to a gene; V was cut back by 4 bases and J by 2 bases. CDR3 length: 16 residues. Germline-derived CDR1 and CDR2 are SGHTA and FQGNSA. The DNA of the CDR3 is TGTGCCAGCAGCTCCGGACAGGGCGCCTATAATTCACCCCTCCACTTT. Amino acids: CASSSGQGAYNSPLHF.

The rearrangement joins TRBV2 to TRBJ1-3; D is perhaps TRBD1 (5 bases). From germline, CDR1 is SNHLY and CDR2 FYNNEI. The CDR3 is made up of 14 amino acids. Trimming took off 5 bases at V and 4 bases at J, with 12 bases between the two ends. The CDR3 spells CASSIQGGGNTIYF. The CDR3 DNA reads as TGTGCCAGCAGTATCCAGGGAGGGGGAAACACCATATATTTT. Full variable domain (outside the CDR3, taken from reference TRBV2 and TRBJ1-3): EPEVTQTPSHQVTQMGQEVILRCVPISNHLYFYWYRQILGQKVEFLVSFYNNEISEKSEIFDDQFSVERPDGSNFTLKIRSTKLEDSAMYFCASSIQGGGNTIYFGEGSWLTVV.

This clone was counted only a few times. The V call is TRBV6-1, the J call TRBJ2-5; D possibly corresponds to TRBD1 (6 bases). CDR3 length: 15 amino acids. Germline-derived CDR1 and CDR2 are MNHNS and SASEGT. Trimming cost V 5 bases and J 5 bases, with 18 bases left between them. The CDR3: CASSRGQLRLETQYF. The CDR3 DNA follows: TGTGCCAGCAGTCGAGGACAGCTGCGTTTGGAGACCCAGTACTTC.

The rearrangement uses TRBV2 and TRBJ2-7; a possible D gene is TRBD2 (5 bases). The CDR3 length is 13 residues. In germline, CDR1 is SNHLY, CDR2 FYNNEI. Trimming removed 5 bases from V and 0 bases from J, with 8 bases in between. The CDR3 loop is CASSRRSSYEQYF. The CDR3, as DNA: TGTGCCAGCAGTCGGAGGAGCTCCTACGAGCAGTACTTC.

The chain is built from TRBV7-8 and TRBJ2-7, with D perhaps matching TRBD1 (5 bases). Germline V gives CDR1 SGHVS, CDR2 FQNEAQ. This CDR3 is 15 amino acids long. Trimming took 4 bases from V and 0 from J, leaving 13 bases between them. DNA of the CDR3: TGTGCCAGCAGCTCACGCCCAGGGTACTCCTACGAGCAGTACTTC. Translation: CASSSRPGYSYEQYF.

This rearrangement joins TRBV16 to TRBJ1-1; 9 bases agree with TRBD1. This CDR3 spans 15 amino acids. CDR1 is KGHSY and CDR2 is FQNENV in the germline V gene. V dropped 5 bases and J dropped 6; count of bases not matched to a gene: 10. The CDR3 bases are TGTGCCAGCAGCTCTACTACAGGGGGCAACGCTGAAGCTTTCTTT. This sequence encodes CASSSTTGGNAEAFF.

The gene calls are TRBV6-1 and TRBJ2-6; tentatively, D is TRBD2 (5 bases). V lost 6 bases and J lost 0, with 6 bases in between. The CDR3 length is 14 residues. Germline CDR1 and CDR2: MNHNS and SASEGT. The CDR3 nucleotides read TGTGCCAGCAGGAGGGTCTCTGGGGCCAACGTCCTGACTTTC. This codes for CASRRVSGANVLTF.

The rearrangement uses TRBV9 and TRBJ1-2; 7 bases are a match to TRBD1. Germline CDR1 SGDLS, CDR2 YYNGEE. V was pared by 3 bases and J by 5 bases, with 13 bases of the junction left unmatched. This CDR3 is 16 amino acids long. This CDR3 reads CASSALGTGEKYGYTF. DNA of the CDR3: TGTGCCAGCAGCGCCCTAGGTACAGGGGAGAAGTATGGCTACACCTTC.

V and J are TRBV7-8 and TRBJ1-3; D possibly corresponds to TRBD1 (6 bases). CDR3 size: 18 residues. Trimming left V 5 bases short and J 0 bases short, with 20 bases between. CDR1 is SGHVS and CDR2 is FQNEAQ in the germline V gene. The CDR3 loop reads CASSLPSSRTDSGNTIYF. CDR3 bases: TGTGCCAGCAGCCTACCTTCCTCCAGGACAGACTCTGGAAACACCATATATTTT. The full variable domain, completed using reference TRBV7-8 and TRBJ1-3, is GAGVSQSPRYKVAKRGQDVALRCDPISGHVSLFWYQQALGQGPEFLTYFQNEAQLDKSGLPSDRFFAERPEGSVSTLKIQRTQQEDSAVYLCASSLPSSRTDSGNTIYFGEGSWLTVV.

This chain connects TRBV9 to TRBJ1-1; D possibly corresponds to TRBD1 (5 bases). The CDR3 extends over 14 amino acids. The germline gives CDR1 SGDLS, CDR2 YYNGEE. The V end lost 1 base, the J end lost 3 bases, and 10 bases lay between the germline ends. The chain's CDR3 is CASSVQGLDTEAFF. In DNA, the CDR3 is TGTGCCAGCAGCGTACAGGGATTGGACACTGAAGCTTTCTTT. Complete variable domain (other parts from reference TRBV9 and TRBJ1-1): DSGVTQTPKHLITATGQRVTLRCSPRSGDLSVYWYQQSLDQGLQFLIQYYNGEERAKGNILERFSAQQFPDLHSELNLSSLELGDSALYFCASSVQGLDTEAFFGQGTRLTVV.

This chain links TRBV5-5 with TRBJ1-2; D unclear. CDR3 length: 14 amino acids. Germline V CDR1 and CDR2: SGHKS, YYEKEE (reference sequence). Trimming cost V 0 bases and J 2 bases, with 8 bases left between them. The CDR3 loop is CASSLAQPNYGYTF. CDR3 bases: TGTGCCAGCAGCTTGGCACAGCCGAACTATGGCTACACCTTC.

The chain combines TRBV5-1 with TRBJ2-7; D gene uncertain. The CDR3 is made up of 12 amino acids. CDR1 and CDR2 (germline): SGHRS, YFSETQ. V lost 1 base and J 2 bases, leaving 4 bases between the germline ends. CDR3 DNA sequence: TGCGCCAGCAGCTTGCGGCCCTACGAGCAGTACTTC. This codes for CASSLRPYEQYF.

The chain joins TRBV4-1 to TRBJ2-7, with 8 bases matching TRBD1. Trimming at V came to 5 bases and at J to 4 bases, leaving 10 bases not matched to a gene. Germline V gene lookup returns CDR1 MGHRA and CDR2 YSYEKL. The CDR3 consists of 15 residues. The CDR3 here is CASSSTWTGRYEQYF. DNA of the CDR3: TGCGCCAGCAGCTCCACCTGGACAGGGAGGTACGAGCAGTACTTC.

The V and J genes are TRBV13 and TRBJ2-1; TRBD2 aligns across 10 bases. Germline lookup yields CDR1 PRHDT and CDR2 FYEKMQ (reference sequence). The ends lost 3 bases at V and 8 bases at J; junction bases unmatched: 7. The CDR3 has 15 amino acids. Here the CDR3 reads CASSLLAGGGDEQFF. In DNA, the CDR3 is TGTGCCAGCAGCTTGTTAGCGGGGGGTGGGGATGAGCAGTTCTTC. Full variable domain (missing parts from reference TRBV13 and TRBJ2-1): AAGVIQSPRHLIKEKRETATLKCYPIPRHDTVYWYQQGPGQDPQFLISFYEKMQSDKGSIPDRFSAQQFSDYHSELNMSSLELGDSALYFCASSLLAGGGDEQFFGPGTRLTVL.

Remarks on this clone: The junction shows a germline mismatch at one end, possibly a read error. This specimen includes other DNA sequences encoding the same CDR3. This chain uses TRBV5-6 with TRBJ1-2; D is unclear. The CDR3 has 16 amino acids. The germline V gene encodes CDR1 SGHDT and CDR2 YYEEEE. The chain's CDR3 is CASSLVGIGSRHGYTF. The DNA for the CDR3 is TGTGCCAGCAGCTTGGTTGGAATAGGGTCCCGTCATGGTTACACCTTC. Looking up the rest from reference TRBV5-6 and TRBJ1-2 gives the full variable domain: DAGVTQSPTHLIKTRGQQVTLRCSPKSGHDTVSWYQQALGQGPQFIFQYYEEEERQRGNFPDRFSGHQFPNYSSELNVNALLLGDSALYLCASSLVGIGSRHGYTFGSGTRLTVV.

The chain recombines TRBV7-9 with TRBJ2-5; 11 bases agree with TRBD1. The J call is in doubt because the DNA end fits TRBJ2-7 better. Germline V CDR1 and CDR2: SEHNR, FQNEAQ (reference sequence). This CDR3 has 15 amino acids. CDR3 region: CASTPVDRGPYEQYF. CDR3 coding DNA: TGTGCCAGCACCCCTGTGGACAGGGGGCCCTACGAGCAGTACTTC.